This TCR beta chain was identified in a study of T cell repertoires in cytomegalovirus infection (dated by TCRdb to between 2018 and 2021). In terms of the full investigation: Because public TCR beta signatures pointed to carriage of CMV infection together with the matching HLA type, the HLA type of each donor mattered for the analysis.

Paper-wide results and their limitations: Carriers of CMV infection plus the relevant HLA type were discriminated by the cumulative frequency of public TCR beta family members in the study cohort and in an independent roughly 400-donor cohort. The ex vivo response was dominated by HLA-C-restricted CMV-specific TCR beta clonotypes, and the single most frequent clonotype in two of eight donors was supplied by these HLA-C-restricted clonotypes.

The reads were generated on an Illumina HiSeq 1500. TCRdb applied fastp at Q25 and MiXCR to the public reads, then kept only in-frame beta chains. Each CDR3 protein gets just one entry, which takes the most common genes and DNA from the rows behind it. The sample table records 200,000 to 300,000 distinct CDR3 sequences; approximately 13% of these occur just once. The ten biggest clones cover 8.8% of the sample. Spanning cysteine to phenylalanine, the CDR3 consists of 12 amino acids. The retained sequence is limited to the CDR3, 36 bases, with the frame set at the first base. CDR1 and CDR2, per the germline V gene, are SQVTM and ANQGSEA. The trim is 6 bases for V and 3 bases for J, with a gap of 11 bases between the germline ends. Points on this clonotype: The antigen it binds to is not known. No much larger clone exists at a distance of one base, and base qualities are not known.

Sequencing was done on a sample of PBMCs. The chain uses TRBV29-1 and TRBJ1-1; the D gene cannot be named for sure. The sequence was obtained from a human donor in good health (CMV status not recorded). Some clones in this sample may be carry-over from other donors' samples. The base sequence is TGCAGCGTAGCGACATGGGACACTGAAGCTTTCTTT. It codes for CSVATWDTEAFF.